The 23 T cell receptor beta chains listed next were all sequenced from one sample in a study of blood T cell repertoires in COVID-19. TCRdb's copy holds only in-frame clones and misses some; the assay was immunoSEQ multiplex PCR. The sample has 75,000 or so clones, 88% seen once. The sample consisted of peripheral blood. These receptors came from a man between 65 and 80 years old with acute or convalescent COVID-19.

The chain is built from TRBV19 and TRBJ1-1; possibly TRBD1 for D (6 bases). CDR1 and CDR2 from the germline V gene are LNHDA and SQIVND (reference sequence). V lost 5 bases, J lost 0 bases, and 13 bases lay in between. This CDR3 spans 15 amino acids. In DNA form, the CDR3 reads TGTGCCAGTAGTTACGGAACAGGGATGAACACTGAAGCTTTCTTT. This encodes CASSYGTGMNTEAFF.

The CDR3 loop reads CAWSGGQGRANEKLFF. CDR3 coding DNA: TGTGCCTGGAGTGGGGGACAGGGGCGGGCTAATGAAAAACTGTTTTTT. J is TRBJ1-4 and V is TRBV30; 10 nucleotides agree with TRBD1. This CDR3 spans 16 amino acids. V was pared by 1 base and J by 3 bases, with 5 bases of the junction left unmatched. Germline V gene data show CDR1 as GTSNPN and CDR2 as SVGIG (reference sequence).

V is TRBV11-3 and J is TRBJ2-1, with TRBD1 matching 9 bases. The CDR3 is 13 residues long. Germline trimming cut 4 bases from V and 8 bases from J; bases unmatched to any gene: 3. The germline gives CDR1 SGHNT, CDR2 YENEEA. The CDR3 sequence: CASSSGTGYEQFF. CDR3 DNA: TGTGCCAGCAGCTCCGGGACAGGGTATGAGCAGTTCTTC.

This sequence joins TRBV10-1 and TRBJ2-1; TRBD1 might be the D (6 bases). V dropped 3 bases and J dropped 5 bases, with 14 bases sitting between them. The CDR3 extends over 15 amino acids. Germline CDR1 reads WNHNN; CDR2 reads SYGVQD (reference sequence). The CDR3 region is CASSERDIVHNEQFF. CDR3 nucleotide sequence: TGCGCCAGCAGTGAACGGGACATTGTCCACAATGAGCAGTTCTTC.

This chain uses TRBV28 with TRBJ2-7, with 8 nucleotides matching TRBD1. The germline V gene encodes CDR1 MDHEN and CDR2 SYDVKM. The trim removed 8 bases at V and 2 bases at J, leaving 5 bases unmatched. The CDR3 runs to 13 residues. Written as DNA, the CDR3 is TGTGCCAGCCAGGCAGGGGGCACCTACGAGCAGTACTTC. Protein: CASQAGGTYEQYF.

The V call is TRBV7-9, the J call TRBJ2-4, with TRBD2 identical over 7 bases. V lost 5 bases and J lost 1; bases outside the gene matches: 2. This CDR3 comprises 14 residues. Looked up from germline, CDR1 is SEHNR and CDR2 is FQNEAQ (reference sequence). This chain's CDR3 is CASSELAAKNIQYF. The CDR3, as DNA: TGTGCCAGCAGCGAACTAGCGGCCAAAAACATTCAGTACTTC.

The gene calls are TRBV28 and TRBJ2-6; D may be TRBD1 (6 bases). V dropped 6 bases and J dropped 4 bases, with 10 bases sitting between them. Germline lookup yields CDR1 MDHEN and CDR2 SYDVKM. The CDR3 consists of 14 residues. CDR3 coding DNA: TGTGCCAGCAGGCAGGGGTCCGGGGCCAACGTCCTGACTTTC. It codes for CASRQGSGANVLTF.

This chain connects TRBV4-3 to TRBJ1-2; D remains ambiguous. Trimming removed 2 bases at V and 0 bases at J, with 16 bases between. CDR3 length: 17 amino acids. Germline lookup yields CDR1 LGHNA and CDR2 YSLEER. CDR3: CASSQQKNLFSNYGYTF. CDR3 bases: TGCGCCAGCAGCCAACAAAAAAACTTGTTTTCTAACTATGGCTACACCTTC.

The V call is TRBV2, the J call TRBJ2-1; tentative D call: TRBD1 (6 bases). With 6 bases removed from V and 5 bases from J, the gap between germline ends came to 11 bases. Per germline, CDR1 SNHLY and CDR2 FYNNEI. This CDR3 region has 13 residues. The CDR3: CASRGAEDNEQFF. The CDR3, as DNA: TGTGCCAGCAGGGGGGCAGAGGACAATGAGCAGTTCTTC.

This clone has only a few counts. V usage is TRBV7-8 and J usage is TRBJ2-7; D possibly corresponds to TRBD1 (5 bases). This CDR3 region has 12 residues. Germline V gene data show CDR1 as SGHVS and CDR2 as FQNEAQ. Trimming removed 5 bases from V and 7 bases from J, with 12 bases in between. CDR3 nucleotide sequence: TGTGCCAGCAGCCCGTCCAGGGTTGAGCAGTACTTC. Its translation: CASSPSRVEQYF.

In the case of this clone: At one boundary the junction diverges from the germline segment, which might be a read error. The rearrangement uses TRBV4-1 and TRBJ1-1, with D possibly matching TRBD1 (6 bases). The germline V gene has CDR1 MGHRA and CDR2 YSYEKL. The CDR3 is 15 amino acids. CDR3 loop: CASRQGGLRNTEAFF. The CDR3 DNA reads as TGCGCCAGCAGACAAGGGGGGCTGCGGAACACTGAAGCTTTCTTT.

This chain joins TRBV18 and TRBJ2-7; D ambiguous. The CDR3 totals 16 residues. Per germline, CDR1 KGHSH and CDR2 LQKENI. V was pared by 3 bases and J by 2 bases, with 17 bases between. Written as DNA, the CDR3 is TGTGCCAGCTCACCCTTGGCAGATCCCCTCGCCTACGAGCAGTACTTC. Residues: CASSPLADPLAYEQYF.

Here the CDR3 DNA reads TGTGCCAGCAGCTTAGGTCAGGGGGCTAGCGAGCAGTACTTC. It translates to CASSLGQGASEQYF. The genes are TRBV7-8 and TRBJ2-7, with 8 bases lining up with TRBD1. Germline V gene lookup returns CDR1 SGHVS and CDR2 FQNEAQ. The CDR3 is 14 amino acids. Trimming removed 1 base from V and 6 bases from J; junction bases left unmatched: 5.

The chain carries TRBV25-1 and TRBJ2-5, with 9 bases matching TRBD2. J was trimmed by 2 bases and V by 6 bases; bases with no gene match: 7. Per germline, CDR1 MGHDK and CDR2 SYGVNS. The CDR3 totals 15 residues. In DNA, the CDR3 is TGTGCCAGCAGACGAGCGGGGGGAGAACAAGAGACCCAGTACTTC. Protein product: CASRRAGGEQETQYF.

V and J are TRBV19 and TRBJ2-1; maybe TRBD2 (6 bases). This CDR3 spans 13 amino acids. Germline V gene sequence: CDR1 LNHDA, CDR2 SQIVND (reference sequence). Trimming removed 8 bases from V and 9 bases from J, with 17 bases in between. The CDR3 sequence: CASRRVGGLEQFF. The DNA of the CDR3 is TGTGCCAGTCGACGTGTCGGGGGTCTTGAGCAGTTCTTC.

The chain uses TRBV7-2 and TRBJ2-7; 7 bases are a match to TRBD1. This CDR3 is built from 14 residues. The germline CDR1 and CDR2 sequences are SGHTA and FQGNSA. Trimming took 4 bases from V and 0 from J; bases not matched to a gene: 3. This CDR3 reads CASSSDRFSYEQYF. For the CDR3, the DNA is TGTGCCAGCAGCTCGGACAGGTTCTCCTACGAGCAGTACTTC.

This clone has just one count. The CDR3 nucleotides are TGTGCCAGCAGTGTGGGAGGGGGAGATGAAAAACTGTTTTTT. Amino acid sequence: CASSVGGGDEKLFF. This chain uses TRBV28 with TRBJ1-4, with D maybe TRBD1 (6 bases). The CDR3 is 14 amino acids. The V and J ends lost 5 bases and 6 bases respectively, with 13 bases between them. Germline CDR1 and CDR2: MDHEN and SYDVKM.

The chain uses TRBV18 and TRBJ1-4, with D hard to call. Germline V CDR1 and CDR2: KGHSH, LQKENI. This CDR3 region has 15 residues. V was pared by 5 bases and J by 5 bases, with 15 bases between. CDR3 amino acids: CASSEPGGLNEKLFF. The CDR3 nucleotides are TGTGCCAGCTCAGAGCCGGGAGGCCTCAATGAAAAACTGTTTTTT.

The rearrangement joins TRBV6-5 to TRBJ2-1; tentative D call: TRBD2 (6 bases). Germline loops: CDR1 MNHEY, CDR2 SVGAGI. The CDR3 length is 14 residues. The V and J ends lost 6 bases and 8 bases respectively, with 17 bases between them. The CDR3 nucleotides read TGTGCCAGCAGATACACTTTGACTAGGGATGAGCAGTTCTTC. Protein product: CASRYTLTRDEQFF.

The chain couples TRBV2 to TRBJ2-1; 7 nucleotides match TRBD1. This CDR3 comprises 14 residues. The germline V gene has CDR1 SNHLY and CDR2 FYNNEI. V was clipped by 10 bases and J by 3 bases; unmatched bases: 9. Here the CDR3 reads CAIQQGFSYNEQFF. The CDR3 bases are TGTGCCATCCAACAGGGGTTCAGCTACAATGAGCAGTTCTTC.

This clone was seen only once. The chain is built from TRBV21-1 and TRBJ2-7; the table gives TRBD1 as D, unverified against the DNA. TRBV21-1 is a known pseudogene. CDR3 length: 14 amino acids. CDR3 coding DNA: TGTGCCAGCAGCAAAAACCAGTCGACCTACGAGCAGTACTTC. Translated, it gives CASSKNQSTYEQYF.

The chain employs TRBV18 and TRBJ1-2; 7 bases map to TRBD1. Trimming removed 2 bases from V and 2 bases from J; junction bases left unmatched: 5. CDR1 is KGHSH, CDR2 LQKENI, per germline. This CDR3 is 15 amino acids long. The CDR3 coding sequence is TGTGCCAGCTCACCATCAAAACAGGGGAACTATGGCTACACCTTC. This sequence encodes CASSPSKQGNYGYTF.

This clone was detected a few times. The chain has TRBV19 and TRBJ2-4; 16 bases are shared with TRBD2. V gave up 7 bases and J gave up 1 base; unmatched junction bases: 7. This CDR3 region has 18 residues. Germline lookup yields CDR1 LNHDA and CDR2 SQIVND (reference sequence). CDR3 amino acids: CASTLGTSGRGAKNIQYF. CDR3 coding DNA: TGTGCCAGTACCCTTGGGACTAGCGGGAGGGGTGCCAAAAACATTCAGTACTTC.